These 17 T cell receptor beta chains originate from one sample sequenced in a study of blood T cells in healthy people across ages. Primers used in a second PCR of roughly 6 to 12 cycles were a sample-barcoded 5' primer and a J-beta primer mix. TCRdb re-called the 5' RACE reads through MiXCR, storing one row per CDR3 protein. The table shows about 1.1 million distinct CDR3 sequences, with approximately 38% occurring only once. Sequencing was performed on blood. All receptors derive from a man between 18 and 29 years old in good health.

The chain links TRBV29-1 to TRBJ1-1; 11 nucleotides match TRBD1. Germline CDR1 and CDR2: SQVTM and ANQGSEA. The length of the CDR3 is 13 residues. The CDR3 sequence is CNVGGQGGTEAFF. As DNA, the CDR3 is TGCAATGTTGGGGGACAGGGGGGAACTGAAGCTTTCTTT. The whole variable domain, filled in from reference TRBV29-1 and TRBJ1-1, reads SAVISQKPSRDICQRGTSLTIQCQVDSQVTMMFWYRQQPGQSLTLIATANQGSEATYESGFVIDKFPISRPNLTFSTLTVSNMSPEDSSIYLCNVGGQGGTEAFFGQGTRLTVV.

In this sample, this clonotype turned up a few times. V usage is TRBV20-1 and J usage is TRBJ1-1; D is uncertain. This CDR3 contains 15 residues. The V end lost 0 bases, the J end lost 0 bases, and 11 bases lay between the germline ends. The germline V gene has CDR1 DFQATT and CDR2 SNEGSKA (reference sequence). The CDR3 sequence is CSARDGGRLNTEAFF. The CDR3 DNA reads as TGCAGTGCTAGAGATGGCGGGAGATTGAACACTGAAGCTTTCTTT.

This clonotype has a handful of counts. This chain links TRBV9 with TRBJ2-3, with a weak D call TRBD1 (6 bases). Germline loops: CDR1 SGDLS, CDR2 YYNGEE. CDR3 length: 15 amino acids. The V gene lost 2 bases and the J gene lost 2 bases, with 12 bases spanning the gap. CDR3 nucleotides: TGTGCCAGCAGCGTTGTGCCAGGGGACACAGATACGCAGTATTTT. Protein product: CASSVVPGDTDTQYF.

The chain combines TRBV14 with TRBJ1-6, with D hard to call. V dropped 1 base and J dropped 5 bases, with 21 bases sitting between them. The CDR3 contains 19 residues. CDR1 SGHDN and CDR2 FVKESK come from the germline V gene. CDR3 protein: CASSQVIVAARSDNSPLHF. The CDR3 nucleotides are TGTGCCAGCAGCCAAGTCATAGTCGCTGCGAGGTCCGATAATTCACCCCTCCACTTT.

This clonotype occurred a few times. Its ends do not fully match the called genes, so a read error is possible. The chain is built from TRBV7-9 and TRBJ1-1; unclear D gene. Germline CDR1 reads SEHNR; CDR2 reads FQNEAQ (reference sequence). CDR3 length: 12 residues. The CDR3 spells CVSSLSNTEAFF. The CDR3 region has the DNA TGTGTCAGCAGCCTGTCGAACACTGAAGCTTTCTTT.

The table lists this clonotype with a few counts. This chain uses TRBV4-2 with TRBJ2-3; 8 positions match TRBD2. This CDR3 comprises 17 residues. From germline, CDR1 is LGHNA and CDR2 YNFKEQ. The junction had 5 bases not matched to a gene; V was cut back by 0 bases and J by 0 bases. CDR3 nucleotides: TGTGCCAGCAGCCAAGATACCGGGGGGGTGAGCACAGATACGCAGTATTTT. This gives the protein CASSQDTGGVSTDTQYF.

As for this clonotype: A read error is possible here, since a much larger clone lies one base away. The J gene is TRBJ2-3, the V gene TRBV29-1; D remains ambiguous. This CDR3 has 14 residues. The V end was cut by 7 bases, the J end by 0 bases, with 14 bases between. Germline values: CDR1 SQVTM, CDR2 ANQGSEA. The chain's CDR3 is CSAPRSESTDTQYF. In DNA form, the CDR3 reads TGCAGCGCCCCGCGGTCCGAAAGCACAGATACGCAGTATTTT.

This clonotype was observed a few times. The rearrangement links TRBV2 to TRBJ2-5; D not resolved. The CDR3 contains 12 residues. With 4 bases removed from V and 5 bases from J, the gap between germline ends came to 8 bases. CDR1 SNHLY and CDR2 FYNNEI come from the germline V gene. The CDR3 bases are TGTGCCAGCAGTGCGGCGGAGGAGACCCAGTACTTC. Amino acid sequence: CASSAAEETQYF.

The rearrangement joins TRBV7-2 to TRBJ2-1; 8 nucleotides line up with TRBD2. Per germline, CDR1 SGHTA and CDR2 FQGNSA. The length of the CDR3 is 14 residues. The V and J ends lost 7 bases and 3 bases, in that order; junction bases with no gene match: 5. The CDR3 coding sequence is TGTGCCAGCATAGCGGGGAGGGGCTACAATGAGCAGTTCTTC. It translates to CASIAGRGYNEQFF. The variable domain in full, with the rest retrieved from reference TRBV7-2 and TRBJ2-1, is GAGVSQSPSNKVTEKGKDVELRCDPISGHTALYWYRQSLGQGLEFLIYFQGNSAPDKSGLPSDRFSAERTGGSVSTLTIQRTQQEDSAVYLCASIAGRGYNEQFFGPGTRLTVL.

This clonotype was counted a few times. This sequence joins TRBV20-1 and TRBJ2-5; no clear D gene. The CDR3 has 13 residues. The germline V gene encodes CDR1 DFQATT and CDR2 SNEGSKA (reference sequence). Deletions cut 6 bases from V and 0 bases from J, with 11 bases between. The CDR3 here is CSAADTYQETQYF. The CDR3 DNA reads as TGCAGTGCGGCTGACACGTACCAAGAGACCCAGTACTTC.

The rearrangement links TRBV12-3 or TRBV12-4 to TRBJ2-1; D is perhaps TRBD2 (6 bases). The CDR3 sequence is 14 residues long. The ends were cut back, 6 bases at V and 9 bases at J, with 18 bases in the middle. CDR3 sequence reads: CASRRAGDLSEQFF. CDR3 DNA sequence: TGTGCCAGCAGACGAGCGGGCGACTTAAGTGAGCAGTTCTTC.

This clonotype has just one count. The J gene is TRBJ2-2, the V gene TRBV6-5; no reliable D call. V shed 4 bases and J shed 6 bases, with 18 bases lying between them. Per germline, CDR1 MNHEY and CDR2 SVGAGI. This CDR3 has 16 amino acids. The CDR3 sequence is CASSSINLGSSGELFF. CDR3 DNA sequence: TGTGCCAGCAGTTCAATCAATCTAGGGTCTTCCGGGGAGCTGTTTTTT.

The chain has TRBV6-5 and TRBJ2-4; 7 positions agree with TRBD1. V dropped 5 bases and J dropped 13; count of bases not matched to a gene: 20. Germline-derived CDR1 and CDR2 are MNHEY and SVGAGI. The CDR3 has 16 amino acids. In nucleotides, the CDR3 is TGTGCCAGCAGTACCCGACAGGGACGCTCCTACAATGAGCAGTACTTC. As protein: CASSTRQGRSYNEQYF.

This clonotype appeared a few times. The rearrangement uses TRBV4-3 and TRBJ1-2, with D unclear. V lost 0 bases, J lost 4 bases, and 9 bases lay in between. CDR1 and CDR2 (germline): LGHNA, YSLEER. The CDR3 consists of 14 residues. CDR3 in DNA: TGCGCCAGCAGCCAAGAAAGGTCTAGCTATGGCTACACCTTC. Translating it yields CASSQERSSYGYTF.

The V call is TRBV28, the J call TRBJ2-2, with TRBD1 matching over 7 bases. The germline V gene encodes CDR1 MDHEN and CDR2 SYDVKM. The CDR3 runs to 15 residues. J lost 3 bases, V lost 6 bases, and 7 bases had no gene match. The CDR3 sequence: CASSPPTGHTGELFF. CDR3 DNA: TGTGCCAGCAGCCCGCCGACAGGGCACACCGGGGAGCTGTTTTTT.

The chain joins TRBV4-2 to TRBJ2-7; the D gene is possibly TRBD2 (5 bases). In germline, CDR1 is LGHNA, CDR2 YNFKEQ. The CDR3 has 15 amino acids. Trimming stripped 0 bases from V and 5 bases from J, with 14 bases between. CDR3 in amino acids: CASSQEPAEGDEQYF. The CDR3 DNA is TGTGCCAGCAGCCAAGAACCTGCCGAGGGTGACGAGCAGTACTTC.

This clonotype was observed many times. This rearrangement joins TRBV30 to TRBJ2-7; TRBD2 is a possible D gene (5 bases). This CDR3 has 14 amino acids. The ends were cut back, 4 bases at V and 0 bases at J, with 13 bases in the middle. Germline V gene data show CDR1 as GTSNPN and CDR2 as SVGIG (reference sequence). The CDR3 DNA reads TGTGCCTGGACATCGACTAAAAACTCCTACGAGCAGTACTTC. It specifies CAWTSTKNSYEQYF.